The 14 T cell receptor beta chains below were found in one sample sequenced in a study of multiple sclerosis patients with progressive multifocal leukoencephalopathy (dated by TCRdb to the late 2010s). The sample's time point label is to be understood as: approximately twelve months of natalizumab therapy. This sample's treatment or condition label indicates: on natalizumab therapy at sampling. Preparation of the library involved the immunoSEQ multiplex PCR assay. TCRdb retrieved this table from immuneACCESS and kept in-frame rearrangements only. Not all clones are present; in checked studies, unresolved V genes account for under half, and no reason is known for the remainder. The sample yields around 25,000 clones; less than 95% were counted once. The leading ten clones occupy around 2% of the sample. This specimen consisted of PBMCs, obtained from a patient treated with natalizumab. Every receptor here comes from a man between 25 and 39 years old with multiple sclerosis.

The chain recombines TRBV7-2 with TRBJ1-3; a weak D match, TRBD1 (5 bases). Trimming removed 5 bases from V and 2 bases from J, with 16 bases in between. Per germline, CDR1 SGHTA and CDR2 FQGNSA. CDR3 length equals 16 residues. DNA of the CDR3: TGTGCCAGCAGCGCGCGGGGACCTTCTGCTGGAAACACCATATATTTT. It encodes CASSARGPSAGNTIYF.

This chain uses TRBV6-4 with TRBJ2-3; 10 bases fit TRBD2. Germline assignment: CDR1 MRHNA and CDR2 SNTAGT. The V segment lost 2 bases and the J segment 1 base; nucleotides outside the gene matches: 9. The CDR3 contains 18 residues. In DNA form, the CDR3 reads TGTGCCAGCAGTGACGGCGGTAGCGGGAGGCTCGGCACAGATACGCAGTATTTT. It yields the protein CASSDGGSGRLGTDTQYF.

The genes are TRBV9 and TRBJ1-5; the D is unclear. Deletions cut 4 bases from V and 4 bases from J, with 15 bases between. Germline values: CDR1 SGDLS, CDR2 YYNGEE. The CDR3 spans 15 residues. The CDR3 DNA reads as TGTGCCAGCAGCTCAGCCCCAGGTTCAAATCAGCCCCAGCATTTT. As protein: CASSSAPGSNQPQHF.

V and J are TRBV30 and TRBJ1-2; D unclear. Germline CDR1 GTSNPN, CDR2 SVGIG (reference sequence). V was shortened by 5 bases and J by 4 bases, with 11 bases between the two germline ends. The CDR3 runs to 12 residues. Here the CDR3 reads CAWETYGYGYTF. The DNA of the CDR3 is TGTGCCTGGGAGACCTATGGCTATGGCTACACCTTC.

This chain joins TRBV15 and TRBJ1-1, with D possibly being TRBD1 (6 bases). The CDR3 is made up of 16 amino acids. CDR1 is LNHNV and CDR2 is YYDKDF in the germline V gene (reference sequence). The ends were cut back, 0 bases at V and 2 bases at J, with 13 bases in the middle. CDR3 nucleotides: TGTGCCACCAGCAGAGATAGCGGCAGGGGTAACACTGAAGCTTTCTTT. Translation: CATSRDSGRGNTEAFF.

The rearrangement links TRBV6-1 to TRBJ2-1, with 12 bases lining up with TRBD2. The CDR3 runs to 14 residues. With 11 bases clipped from V and 5 bases from J, the junction kept 7 bases outside the gene matches. Germline values: CDR1 MNHNS, CDR2 SASEGT. This chain's CDR3 is CAGTRLAGDNEQFF. CDR3 DNA sequence: TGTGCCGGCACTCGACTAGCGGGGGACAATGAGCAGTTCTTC.

This clone was recorded a few times. The genes are TRBV19 and TRBJ1-2, with D uncertain. The CDR3 consists of 12 residues. Trimming took 1 base from V and 7 from J, leaving 7 bases between them. Germline CDR1 and CDR2: LNHDA and SQIVND (reference sequence). The CDR3 region is CASSIGAAGYTF. CDR3 nucleotide sequence: TGTGCCAGTAGTATAGGAGCGGCTGGCTACACCTTC.

This clone appeared a single time. The V and J genes are TRBV2 and TRBJ2-7; no definite D call. Germline-derived CDR1 and CDR2 are SNHLY and FYNNEI. V dropped 6 bases and J dropped 0 bases, with 12 bases sitting between them. The CDR3 is 14 residues long. The CDR3 DNA sequence: TGTGCCAGCAGGCTAGACGGAAGCTCCTACGAGCAGTACTTC. Protein sequence: CASRLDGSSYEQYF.

The V gene is TRBV19, the J gene TRBJ1-2; D gene uncertain. The CDR3 totals 14 residues. Trimming stripped 1 base from V and 8 bases from J, with 14 bases between. Looked up from germline, CDR1 is LNHDA and CDR2 is SQIVND (reference sequence). The CDR3 loop reads CASSIVAGPRGYTF. The CDR3 bases are TGTGCCAGTAGTATAGTCGCAGGCCCCAGGGGCTACACCTTC.

The chain employs TRBV10-3 and TRBJ2-1; TRBD1 matches 7 bases. Germline V gives CDR1 ENHRY, CDR2 SYGVKD. V shed 1 base and J 7 bases; nucleotides not matched to a gene: 7. The CDR3 length is 15 residues. The CDR3 reads CAISEYVRGINEQFF. The CDR3 coding sequence is TGTGCCATCAGTGAGTATGTCAGGGGGATTAATGAGCAGTTCTTC.

The V and J genes are TRBV7-2 and TRBJ1-5, with TRBD1 matching 8 bases. The germline CDR1 and CDR2 sequences are SGHTA and FQGNSA. J gave up 3 bases and V 4 bases, and 5 bases lay outside the gene matches. The CDR3 totals 15 residues. CDR3 sequence reads: CASSSQGANNQPQHF. Here the CDR3 DNA reads TGTGCCAGCAGCTCCCAGGGGGCCAACAATCAGCCCCAGCATTTT.

The CDR3 sequence is CATSTGTTDTQYF. The CDR3 nucleotides are TGTGCCACCAGCACAGGGACGACAGATACGCAGTATTTT. V gene TRBV15 combines with J gene TRBJ2-3; either TRBD1 or TRBD2 may supply D (5 bases each). CDR3 length: 13 amino acids. The V and J ends lost 4 bases and 3 bases respectively, with 8 bases between them. Germline V gene sequence: CDR1 LNHNV, CDR2 YYDKDF (reference sequence).

The genes are TRBV7-2 and TRBJ2-2; D is perhaps TRBD2 (8 bases). Looked up from germline, CDR1 is SGHTA and CDR2 is FQGNSA. This CDR3 is built from 16 residues. The V and J ends lost 5 bases and 4 bases respectively, with 17 bases between them. CDR3 nucleotide sequence: TGTGCCAGCAGCCGCCGGGAGGGGGCCATCACCGGGGAGCTGTTTTTT. Translating gives CASSRREGAITGELFF.

V gene TRBV19 combines with J gene TRBJ1-5; TRBD1 aligns across 7 bases. V trimming: 4 bases; J trimming: 5 bases; junction bases outside the gene matches: 5. CDR1 is LNHDA, CDR2 SQIVND, per germline (reference sequence). The CDR3 is 14 residues long. CDR3 DNA sequence: TGTGCCAGTAGTAGTACAGGGGCGTATCAGCCCCAGCATTTT. It specifies CASSSTGAYQPQHF.